The present T cell receptor beta chain was sequenced within a study of STAT5B mutations in CD4+ large granular lymphocyte leukemia. Study summary: Healthy donors showed HLA-associated enrichment of the CDR3 'QG' motif.

Points from the study as a whole: CD4-sorted patient repertoires seemed more clonal than healthy CD4+ repertoires. TRBV06-family usage was enriched in top patient clones (8/27) versus controls (2/35).

This was a survey-level run. Sequencing used immunoSEQ multiplex PCR; TCRdb keeps in-frame clones, though not all of them. The sample consists of some 28,000 clones, roughly 77% of them appearing once. Turning to this clone: Its matching antigen is unknown.

Germline CDR1 and CDR2: SNHLY and FYNNEI. The CDR3 covers 15 residues. Deletions cut 5 bases from V and 6 bases from J, with 17 bases between. V gene TRBV2 combines with J gene TRBJ2-1; D is ambiguous. Sequencing was performed on CD4+ T cells from blood buffy coats. The TCR was taken from a human donor in good health. The CDR3 nucleotides read TGTGCCAGCAGTAACGACAACCTTCCTTCCAATGAGCAGTTCTTC. Translated: CASSNDNLPSNEQFF.